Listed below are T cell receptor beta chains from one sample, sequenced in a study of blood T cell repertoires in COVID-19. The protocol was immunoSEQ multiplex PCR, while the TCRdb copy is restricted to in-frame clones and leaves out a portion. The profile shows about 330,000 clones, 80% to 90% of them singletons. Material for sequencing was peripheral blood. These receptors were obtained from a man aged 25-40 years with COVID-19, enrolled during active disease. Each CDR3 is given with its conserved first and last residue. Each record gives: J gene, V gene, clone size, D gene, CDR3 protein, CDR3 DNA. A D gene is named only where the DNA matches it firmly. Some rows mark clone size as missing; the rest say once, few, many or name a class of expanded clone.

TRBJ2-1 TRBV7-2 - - CASTSGMSNNEQFF TGTGCCAGCACCTCGGGGATGAGCAATAATGAGCAGTTCTTC
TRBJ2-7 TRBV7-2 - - CASSLGLAYEQYF TGTGCCAGCAGCTTAGGTCTAGCCTACGAGCAGTACTTC
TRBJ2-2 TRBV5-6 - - CASSSSGELFF TGTGCCAGCAGCTCGTCCGGGGAGCTGTTTTTT
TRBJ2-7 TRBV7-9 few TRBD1 CASSPRTGSSYEQYF TGTGCCAGCAGCCCACGGACAGGAAGCTCCTACGAGCAGTACTTC
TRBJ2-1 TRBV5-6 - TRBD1 CASSLKDRGYNEQFF TGTGCCAGCAGCTTAAAGGACAGGGGATACAATGAGCAGTTCTTC
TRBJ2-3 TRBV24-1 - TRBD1 CATSATSGQPTDTQYF TGTGCCACCAGTGCTACTTCGGGACAGCCCACAGATACGCAGTATTTT
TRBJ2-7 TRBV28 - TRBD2 CASSSLAGGSYEQYF TGTGCCAGCAGTAGCTTAGCGGGAGGTTCCTACGAGCAGTACTTC
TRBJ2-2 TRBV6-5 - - CASSSVGGGLDGELFF TGTGCCAGCAGTTCAGTTGGTGGGGGCTTGGACGGGGAGCTGTTTTTT
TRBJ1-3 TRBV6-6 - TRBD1 CASRLDRAGNTIYF TGTGCCAGCAGACTAGACAGGGCGGGAAACACCATATATTTT
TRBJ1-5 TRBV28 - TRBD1 CATRGGQGVHQPQHF TGTGCCACCCGGGGGGGACAGGGGGTTCATCAGCCCCAGCATTTT
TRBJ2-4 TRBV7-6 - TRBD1 CASSSPDRGDIQYF TGTGCCAGCAGCTCCCCCGACAGGGGAGACATTCAGTACTTC
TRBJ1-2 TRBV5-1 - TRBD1 CASSLEGQGGYTF TGCGCCAGCAGCTTGGAGGGACAGGGAGGCTACACCTTC
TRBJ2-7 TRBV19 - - CASSSLGGQTPYEQYF TGTGCCAGTAGTTCCTTAGGCGGTCAAACCCCCTACGAGCAGTACTTC
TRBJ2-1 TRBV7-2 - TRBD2 CASSLLAGGNNEQFF TGTGCCAGCAGCTTATTAGCGGGGGGGAATAATGAGCAGTTCTTC
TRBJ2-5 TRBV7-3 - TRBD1 CASSLFRDRETQYF TGTGCCAGCAGCTTATTCAGGGACAGAGAGACCCAGTACTTC
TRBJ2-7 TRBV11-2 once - CASSRTTLTEQYF TGTGCCAGCAGCCGAACGACTCTTACTGAGCAGTACTTC
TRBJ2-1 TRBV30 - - CAWSVQGDEQFF TGTGCCTGGAGTGTACAGGGCGATGAGCAGTTCTTC
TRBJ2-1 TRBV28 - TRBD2 CASSPGGSGSLHEQFF TGTGCCAGCAGCCCTGGAGGTAGCGGGAGTTTACATGAGCAGTTCTTC
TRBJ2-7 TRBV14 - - CASSQRGEQYF TGTGCCAGCAGCCAACGAGGAGAGCAGTACTTC
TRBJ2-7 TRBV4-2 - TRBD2 CASSQGGTSGRNEQYF TGTGCCAGCAGCCAGGGCGGGACTAGCGGGAGGAACGAGCAGTACTTC
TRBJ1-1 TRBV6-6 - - CASSYGLEDTEAFF TGTGCCAGCAGTTACGGGTTGGAGGACACTGAAGCTTTCTTT
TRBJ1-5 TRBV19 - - CASSIETWRGSNQPQHF TGTGCCAGTAGTATAGAAACATGGAGGGGTAGCAATCAGCCCCAGCATTTT
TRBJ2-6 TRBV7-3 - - CASSLMTTGYSGANVLTF TGTGCCAGCAGCCTGATGACGACAGGCTACTCTGGGGCCAACGTCCTGACTTTC
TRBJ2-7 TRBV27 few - CASSDNYEQYF TGTGCCAGCAGTGACAACTACGAGCAGTACTTC
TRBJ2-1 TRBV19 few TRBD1 CASRWDRGTYNEQFF TGTGCCAGTAGATGGGACAGGGGAACCTACAATGAGCAGTTCTTC
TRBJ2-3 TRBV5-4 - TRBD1 CASSTGGRTDTQYF TGTGCCAGCTCAACAGGGGGCAGGACAGATACGCAGTATTTT
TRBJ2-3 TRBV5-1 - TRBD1 CASSPWGDRGRDTQYF TGCGCCAGCAGCCCCTGGGGGGACAGGGGGCGGGATACGCAGTATTTT
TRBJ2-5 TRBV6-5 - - CASMPGPHQGTQYF TGTGCCAGCATGCCAGGACCGCATCAGGGGACCCAGTACTTC
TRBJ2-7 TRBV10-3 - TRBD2 CAISESLLAGGHYEQYF TGTGCCATCAGTGAGTCGCTGCTAGCGGGGGGGCACTACGAGCAGTACTTC
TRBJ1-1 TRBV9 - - CASSVDRFMNTEAFF TGTGCCAGCAGCGTTGACAGATTCATGAACACTGAAGCTTTCTTT
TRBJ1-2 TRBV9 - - CASSKRQDANYGYTF TGTGCCAGCAGCAAACGACAGGATGCTAACTATGGCTACACCTTC
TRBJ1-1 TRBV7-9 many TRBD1 CASSLKGTGMNTEAFF TGTGCCAGCAGCTTAAAAGGGACAGGCATGAACACTGAAGCTTTCTTT
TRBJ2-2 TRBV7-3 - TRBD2 CASSLTLGLAGPTGELFF TGTGCCAGCAGCTTAACCTTGGGACTAGCGGGTCCCACCGGGGAGCTGTTTTTT
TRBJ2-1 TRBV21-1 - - CASSPHPGQGKVRHEQFF TGTGCCAGCAGCCCACACCCGGGACAGGGGAAAGTTCGGCATGAGCAGTTCTTC
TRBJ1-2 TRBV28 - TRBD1 CAGQGQPYGYTF TGTGCCGGTCAGGGACAGCCCTATGGCTACACCTTC
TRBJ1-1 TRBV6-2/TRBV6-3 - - CASSLRENTEAFF TGTGCCAGCAGTTTGAGGGAGAACACTGAAGCTTTCTTT
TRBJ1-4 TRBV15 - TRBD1 CATSRAGTGNEKLFF TGTGCCACCAGCAGAGCCGGGACAGGCAATGAAAAACTGTTTTTT
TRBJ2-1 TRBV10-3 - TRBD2 CAISESSGLAGSSHNEQFF TGTGCCATCAGTGAGTCGTCAGGGCTAGCGGGATCTTCCCACAATGAGCAGTTCTTC
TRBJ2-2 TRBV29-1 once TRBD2 CSGDLAGGPGELFF TGCAGCGGTGATCTAGCGGGGGGGCCCGGGGAGCTGTTTTTT
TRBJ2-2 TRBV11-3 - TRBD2 CASSLEVTSGTGELFF TGTGCCAGCAGCTTAGAAGTCACTAGCGGGACCGGGGAGCTGTTTTTT
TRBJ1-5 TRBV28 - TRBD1 CASTTTGYQPQHF TGTGCCAGCACCACGACAGGGTATCAGCCCCAGCATTTT
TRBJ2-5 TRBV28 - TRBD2 CASSSGASGRQETQYF TGTGCCAGCAGTTCAGGGGCTAGCGGGAGGCAAGAGACCCAGTACTTC
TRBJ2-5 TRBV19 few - CASSPDSQETQYF TGTGCCAGTAGTCCGGACAGCCAAGAGACCCAGTACTTC
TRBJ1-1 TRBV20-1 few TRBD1 CSARDRNEAFF TGCAGTGCCCGGGACAGAAATGAAGCTTTCTTT
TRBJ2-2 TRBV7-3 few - CASSLYLGGSDTGELFF TGTGCCAGCAGCTTATATTTGGGCGGGTCGGACACCGGGGAGCTGTTTTTT
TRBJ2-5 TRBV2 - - CASTAGTQYF TGTGCCAGCACTGCCGGGACCCAGTACTTC
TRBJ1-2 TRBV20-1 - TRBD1 CSAWTGWGYTF TGCAGTGCTTGGACAGGGTGGGGCTACACCTTC